Presented here are 8 T cell receptor beta chains from one specimen sequenced in a study of shared clonotypes between healthy human individuals. Naive CD8 cells lacked CD45RO, underwent positive selection for CCR7 and left out terminally differentiated effector memory CD45RA+ cells. Here immunoSEQ multiplex PCR was the method, and the copy in TCRdb shows in-frame clones only, minus some. This table holds about 700,000 clones, just over 90% found once. Sequencing was performed on naive CD8+ T cells sorted from blood. The source of these receptors is a man in his thirties or forties in good health.

The rearrangement links TRBV6-5 to TRBJ2-7, with no clear D. Between the trimmed V and J ends, which lost 6 bases and 3 bases, there was a span of 12 bases. The CDR3 covers 13 residues. Per the germline V gene, CDR1 is MNHEY and CDR2 is SVGAGI. The CDR3 region is CASRRSWNYEQYF. For the CDR3, the DNA is TGTGCCAGCAGACGGAGCTGGAACTACGAGCAGTACTTC.

The sample holds one count of this clone. The J gene is TRBJ1-1, the V gene TRBV11-2; D remains ambiguous. Germline lookup yields CDR1 SGHAT and CDR2 FQNNGV. Trimming pared 1 base from V and 0 bases from J, leaving 15 bases between. The CDR3 loop spans 17 amino acids. CDR3 bases: TGTGCCAGCAGCTTAGTCGTGGGTGCGGGGATGAACACTGAAGCTTTCTTT. It encodes CASSLVVGAGMNTEAFF. The full variable domain, its missing parts supplied by reference TRBV11-2 and TRBJ1-1, is EAGVAQSPRYKIIEKRQSVAFWCNPISGHATLYWYQQILGQGPKLLIQFQNNGVVDDSQLPKDRFSAERLKGVDSTLKIQPAKLEDSAVYLCASSLVVGAGMNTEAFFGQGTRLTVV.

The chain recombines TRBV6-6 with TRBJ1-5, with D hard to call. Germline V lookup: CDR1 MNHNY, CDR2 SVGAGI (reference sequence). V was pared by 6 bases and J by 7 bases, with 13 bases between. The CDR3 spans 13 residues. CDR3 DNA sequence: TGTGCCAGCAGACCCGTAGCGAGGCAGCCCCAGCATTTT. Residues: CASRPVARQPQHF.

This chain links TRBV4-1 with TRBJ2-1; the D gene is possibly TRBD2 (6 bases). With 0 bases removed from V and 8 bases from J, the gap between germline ends came to 20 bases. The V gene's germline CDR1 is MGHRA and CDR2 YSYEKL. The CDR3 loop spans 17 amino acids. Here the CDR3 reads CASSQDAGPALVDEQFF. CDR3 bases: TGCGCCAGCAGCCAAGATGCGGGACCTGCTTTGGTCGATGAGCAGTTCTTC.

The chain combines TRBV27 with TRBJ2-2; maybe TRBD2 (5 bases). Per the germline V gene, CDR1 is MNHEY and CDR2 is SMNVEV (reference sequence). Trimming shortened V by 3 bases and J by 6 bases, and 14 bases separated the two germline ends. The CDR3 is 15 amino acids. The CDR3 region is CASSLSYLASGELFF. CDR3 DNA: TGTGCCAGCAGTTTGTCCTATCTAGCTTCCGGGGAGCTGTTTTTT.

This chain links TRBV7-9 with TRBJ2-7; D is ambiguous. This CDR3 is 12 amino acids long. Germline CDR1 is SEHNR and CDR2 is FQNEAQ (reference sequence). The V end lost 5 bases, the J end lost 2 bases, and 7 bases lay between the germline ends. DNA for the CDR3: TGTGCCAGCAGCCCCTGGGCCTACGAGCAGTACTTC. This codes for CASSPWAYEQYF.

V gene TRBV4-1 combines with J gene TRBJ2-1; D is undetermined. The CDR3 has 16 residues. Trimming left V 4 bases short and J 5 bases short, with 18 bases between. Germline CDR1 reads MGHRA; CDR2 reads YSYEKL. The CDR3: CASSPVRSDEDNEQFF. The CDR3 DNA reads TGCGCCAGCAGCCCAGTTCGCTCGGACGAAGACAATGAGCAGTTCTTC.

This sequence joins TRBV6-1 and TRBJ2-1; 10 bases fit TRBD2. The CDR3 has 19 amino acids. CDR1 is MNHNS, CDR2 SASEGT, per germline. With 3 bases clipped from V and 4 bases from J, the junction kept 15 bases outside the gene matches. This CDR3 reads CASSELGASGRFPYNEQFF. The CDR3 DNA reads TGTGCCAGCAGTGAGTTGGGGGCTAGCGGGAGATTCCCTTACAATGAGCAGTTCTTC.